Each of the 32 T cell receptor beta chains below was sequenced from the same sample in a study of CD8+CD57+ T cells in acquired aplastic anemia. Profiling of TCR beta VDJ combinations and CDR3 sequences used genomic DNA as template. A single record per CDR3 protein comes from TCRdb applying MiXCR to the reads. The sample yields tens of thousands of distinct CDR3 sequences, roughly three quarters seen once. What was sequenced was sorted CD4+, CD8+, or CD8+CD57+ T cells (not recorded which) from PBMCs. These receptors all come from a human donor in good health, serving as a control.

This clonotype was counted a few times. Here the CDR3 DNA reads TGCAGTGCTAGAGAACTAGCGGGGGGGCTTACCTCCTACGAGCAGTACTTC. Amino acid sequence: CSARELAGGLTSYEQYF. The chain couples TRBV20-1 to TRBJ2-7; TRBD2 matches at 13 bases. Germline V gives CDR1 DFQATT, CDR2 SNEGSKA (reference sequence). The CDR3 totals 17 residues. V shed 0 bases, J shed 0 bases, and the junction held 5 bases outside the gene matches.

Points on this clonotype: Sequence at one end of the junction differs from germline and may be a read error. This chain links TRBV10-3 with TRBJ1-1; no clear D. The CDR3 runs to 13 residues. Germline V CDR1 and CDR2: ENHRY, SYGVKD. CDR3 bases: TGTGCCATCAATGAGGCAATGAACACTGAAGCTTTCTTT. Its protein is CAINEAMNTEAFF.

The DNA for the CDR3 is TGTGCCAGCAGCTTAATTGTGGGCACTGAAGCTTTCTTT. As protein: CASSLIVGTEAFF. The chain uses TRBV7-8 and TRBJ1-1, with D unclear. The germline V and J ends were trimmed by 2 bases and 4 bases, with 8 bases remaining between them. There are 13 residues in the CDR3. Germline V lookup: CDR1 SGHVS, CDR2 FQNEAQ.

J is TRBJ2-1 and V is TRBV7-9; no definite D call. This CDR3 region has 11 residues. Germline V gives CDR1 SEHNR, CDR2 FQNEAQ (reference sequence). V was cut by 5 bases and J by 6 bases, with 5 bases left in between. In DNA, the CDR3 is TGTGCCAGCAGCCTATTCAATGAGCAGTTCTTC. Translation gives CASSLFNEQFF.

V is TRBV10-3 and J is TRBJ1-2, with D possibly TRBD1 on 5 matching bases. There are 13 residues in the CDR3. Trimming shortened V by 6 bases and J by 5 bases, and 13 bases separated the two germline ends. Germline CDR1 reads ENHRY; CDR2 reads SYGVKD. The CDR3 spells CAISPSQGYGYTF. For the CDR3, the DNA is TGTGCCATCAGCCCGAGTCAGGGTTATGGCTACACCTTC.

The rearrangement joins TRBV20-1 to TRBJ2-2; the D is unclear. This CDR3 spans 15 amino acids. V lost 1 base, J lost 1 base, and 10 bases lay in between. Germline V lookup: CDR1 DFQATT, CDR2 SNEGSKA (reference sequence). CDR3 amino acids: CSARVLAENTGELFF. Written as DNA, the CDR3 is TGCAGTGCTAGAGTACTCGCTGAGAACACCGGGGAGCTGTTTTTT.

The chain employs TRBV12-3 or TRBV12-4 and TRBJ1-1; no clear D. The CDR3 contains 13 residues. The V end lost 2 bases, the J end lost 1 base, and 5 bases lay between the germline ends. CDR3 bases: TGTGCCAGCAGTTTATGGCAGAACACTGAAGCTTTCTTT. Translation: CASSLWQNTEAFF.

J is TRBJ1-2 and V is TRBV15; D gene uncertain. The CDR3 has 15 amino acids. Trimming removed 0 bases at V and 5 bases at J, with 13 bases between. CDR1 LNHNV and CDR2 YYDKDF come from the germline V gene (reference sequence). The CDR3 coding sequence is TGTGCCACCAGCAGAGATTTAGCCAGATCTTATGGCTACACCTTC. It encodes CATSRDLARSYGYTF.

This clonotype was observed a few times. The chain joins TRBV20-1 to TRBJ2-1; TRBD1 matches at 9 bases. Trimming took 6 bases from V and 3 from J; bases not matched to a gene: 9. The germline CDR1 and CDR2 sequences are DFQATT and SNEGSKA (reference sequence). CDR3 length: 15 amino acids. CDR3 DNA: TGCAGTGCCATGACAGGGGGTAGTCTCTACAATGAGCAGTTCTTC. It encodes CSAMTGGSLYNEQFF.

V is TRBV7-9 and J is TRBJ2-7; D gene uncertain. V shed 3 bases and J shed 0 bases, with 9 bases lying between them. CDR3 length equals 14 residues. From germline, CDR1 is SEHNR and CDR2 FQNEAQ (reference sequence). CDR3 protein: CASSFGGSSYEQYF. In DNA form, the CDR3 reads TGTGCCAGCAGCTTCGGTGGCAGCTCCTACGAGCAGTACTTC. The whole variable domain, remainder taken from reference TRBV7-9 and TRBJ2-7, is DTGVSQNPRHKITKRGQNVTFRCDPISEHNRLYWYRQTLGQGPEFLTYFQNEAQLEKSRLLSDRFSAERPKGSFSTLEIQRTEQGDSAMYLCASSFGGSSYEQYFGPGTRLTVT.

The V call is TRBV2, the J call TRBJ2-7, with TRBD2 matching 7 bases. Per germline, CDR1 SNHLY and CDR2 FYNNEI. There are 15 residues in the CDR3. Germline trimming cut 4 bases from V and 3 bases from J; bases unmatched to any gene: 9. The CDR3 nucleotides are TGTGCCAGCAGTGGGGAGGGAAATTTCCTCTACGAGCAGTACTTC. Translating gives CASSGEGNFLYEQYF.

The chain joins TRBV19 to TRBJ2-7; TRBD1 agrees at 7 bases. Trimming removed 5 bases from V and 2 bases from J; junction bases left unmatched: 6. The V gene's germline CDR1 is LNHDA and CDR2 SQIVND (reference sequence). The CDR3 extends over 14 amino acids. Here the CDR3 reads CASSSLDRTYEQYF. The CDR3 region has the DNA TGTGCCAGTAGTTCCCTGGACAGGACCTACGAGCAGTACTTC.

About this clonotype itself: In this CDR3 the conserved last residue, phenylalanine or tryptophan, is missing, so a read error is likely. The V gene is TRBV2, the J gene TRBJ1-1; 7 positions agree with TRBD1. V lost 6 bases and J lost 2; bases outside the gene matches: 9. Per germline, CDR1 SNHLY and CDR2 FYNNEI. The CDR3 runs 15 residues. CDR3 residues: CASRRQGLSNTEAFL. Written as DNA, the CDR3 is TGTGCCAGCAGAAGACAGGGTCTTTCTAACACTGAAGCTTTCCTT.

The chain recombines TRBV12-3 or TRBV12-4 with TRBJ1-1; D remains unclear. V was trimmed by 2 bases and J by 0 bases, leaving 7 bases between them. The CDR3 is made up of 14 amino acids. CDR3: CASSLRRLNTEAFF. In nucleotides, the CDR3 is TGTGCCAGCAGTTTACGCAGACTGAACACTGAAGCTTTCTTT.

This clonotype was detected only once. V and J are TRBV2 and TRBJ1-2; D not resolved. There are 14 residues in the CDR3. Trimming shortened V by 8 bases and J by 2 bases, and 15 bases separated the two germline ends. Germline CDR1 reads SNHLY; CDR2 reads FYNNEI. The CDR3 coding sequence is TGTGCCAGCTTACAGAGGGCGCAGAACTATGGCTACACCTTC. Residues: CASLQRAQNYGYTF.

The rearrangement links TRBV9 to TRBJ2-1; TRBD1 aligns across 10 bases. J was trimmed by 6 bases and V by 0 bases; bases with no gene match: 0. The CDR3 is made up of 14 amino acids. The germline CDR1 and CDR2 sequences are SGDLS and YYNGEE. The CDR3 region has the DNA TGTGCCAGCAGCGTAGGGACAGGGGGCAATGAGCAGTTCTTC. It translates to CASSVGTGGNEQFF.

This chain uses TRBV9 with TRBJ2-7; D is uncertain. The CDR3 is 12 amino acids. Trimming took 4 bases from V and 4 from J, leaving 9 bases between them. Germline-derived CDR1 and CDR2 are SGDLS and YYNGEE. CDR3 loop: CASSSRPYEQYF. CDR3 nucleotides: TGTGCCAGCAGCTCCAGACCGTACGAGCAGTACTTC.

The V call is TRBV29-1, the J call TRBJ1-1, with D hard to call. Germline CDR1 and CDR2: SQVTM and ANQGSEA. The CDR3 length is 10 residues. Between the trimmed V and J ends, which lost 6 bases and 1 base, there was a span of 3 bases. In DNA, the CDR3 is TGCAGCGTGGAGAACACTGAAGCTTTCTTT. Translation gives CSVENTEAFF. Using reference TRBV29-1 and TRBJ1-1 for the parts outside the CDR3, the full variable domain is SAVISQKPSRDICQRGTSLTIQCQVDSQVTMMFWYRQQPGQSLTLIATANQGSEATYESGFVIDKFPISRPNLTFSTLTVSNMSPEDSSIYLCSVENTEAFFGQGTRLTVV.

A word on this clonotype: The missing conserved phenylalanine or tryptophan at the end of this CDR3 makes a read error likely. This chain links TRBV19 with TRBJ2-7; D remains unclear. The length of the CDR3 is 11 residues. V lost 6 bases and J lost 7, with 10 bases in between. Germline CDR1 and CDR2: LNHDA and SQIVND (reference sequence). The CDR3 is CASSINSEQYL. The CDR3 nucleotides are TGTGCCAGTAGCATCAACTCTGAGCAGTACCTC.

This clonotype was seen only once. This sequence joins TRBV9 and TRBJ2-5; D possibly corresponds to TRBD1 (6 bases). Germline-derived CDR1 and CDR2 are SGDLS and YYNGEE. V was pared by 3 bases and J by 2 bases, with 14 bases between. CDR3 length equals 15 residues. The DNA of the CDR3 is TGTGCCAGCAGCGAGGACAGATATGCACAAGAGACCCAGTACTTC. The encoded protein is CASSEDRYAQETQYF.

This clonotype was counted once. The chain employs TRBV7-9 and TRBJ2-7; a possible D gene is TRBD1 (5 bases). Trimming cost V 5 bases and J 5 bases, with 7 bases left between them. This CDR3 is 11 amino acids long. Germline assignment: CDR1 SEHNR and CDR2 FQNEAQ (reference sequence). The CDR3 sequence is CASSLRDEQYF. CDR3 coding DNA: TGTGCCAGCAGCCTCAGGGACGAGCAGTACTTC.

Regarding this clonotype: The germline gene is not matched at one end of the junction; a read error may be the cause. The J gene is TRBJ2-7, the V gene TRBV2; tentative D call: TRBD1 (5 bases). Germline-derived CDR1 and CDR2 are SNHLY and FYNNEI. This CDR3 is built from 13 residues. The CDR3 region has the DNA TGTGCCAGCAGCAACAGACAGAACTACGAGGAGTACTTC. Protein: CASSNRQNYEEYF.

This rearrangement joins TRBV19 to TRBJ2-7; D not resolved. The CDR3 is 11 residues long. V dropped 9 bases and J dropped 6 bases, with 12 bases sitting between them. Germline V gives CDR1 LNHDA, CDR2 SQIVND (reference sequence). CDR3 sequence (DNA): TGTGCCAGCCAAAGATTCGGCGAGCAGTACTTC. Translated, it gives CASQRFGEQYF.

The sample holds a few counts of this clonotype. The chain recombines TRBV10-3 with TRBJ2-7; 10 bases align to TRBD2. V was clipped by 10 bases and J by 9 bases; unmatched bases: 15. This CDR3 contains 14 residues. Germline-derived CDR1 and CDR2 are ENHRY and SYGVKD. The CDR3 loop is CATRPSSSGRGQYV. The CDR3 DNA is TGTGCCACCCGACCATCCTCTAGCGGGAGAGGGCAGTACGTC.

In DNA form, the CDR3 reads TGTGCCAGCAGCTCGTTCACCCGGACAGATACGCAGTATTTT. It is translated as CASSSFTRTDTQYF. The V and J genes are TRBV5-6 and TRBJ2-3; D call uncertain. Germline V gene data show CDR1 as SGHDT and CDR2 as YYEEEE. V dropped 3 bases and J dropped 3 bases, with 11 bases sitting between them. The CDR3 loop spans 14 amino acids.

Here the CDR3 reads CASRGNSGLAYNEQFF. In DNA form, the CDR3 reads TGTGCCAGCAGGGGAAACTCGGGACTAGCCTACAATGAGCAGTTCTTC. This chain connects TRBV25-1 to TRBJ2-1; 8 positions agree with TRBD2. Per the germline V gene, CDR1 is MGHDK and CDR2 is SYGVNS. The CDR3 consists of 16 residues. V lost 6 bases, J lost 2 bases, and 9 bases stayed unmatched. The complete variable domain, with remaining parts taken from reference TRBV25-1 and TRBJ2-1, reads EADIYQTPRYLVIGTGKKITLECSQTMGHDKMYWYQQDPGMELHLIHYSYGVNSTEKGDLSSESTVSRIRTEHFPLTLESARPSHTSQYLCASRGNSGLAYNEQFFGPGTRLTVL.

This chain connects TRBV5-6 to TRBJ1-2; TRBD1 agrees at 10 bases. Looked up from germline, CDR1 is SGHDT and CDR2 is YYEEEE. The CDR3 is made up of 16 amino acids. The ends lost 4 bases at V and 4 bases at J; junction bases unmatched: 10. CDR3 nucleotides: TGTGCCAGCAGCGGGCAGGACAGGGGGGTAATCTATGGCTACACCTTC. It is translated as CASSGQDRGVIYGYTF.

The V call is TRBV19, the J call TRBJ2-7; 7 bases match TRBD2. V was clipped by 9 bases and J by 7 bases; unmatched bases: 15. CDR3 length equals 14 residues. In germline, CDR1 is LNHDA, CDR2 SQIVND (reference sequence). The CDR3 reads CASSLGVSGEEQYF. The CDR3 nucleotides are TGTGCCAGCAGCTTAGGAGTCAGCGGGGAGGAGCAGTACTTC.

The rearrangement links TRBV2 to TRBJ1-2; D possibly corresponds to TRBD1 (5 bases). The CDR3 length is 12 residues. V was trimmed by 9 bases and J by 4 bases, leaving 12 bases between them. In germline, CDR1 is SNHLY, CDR2 FYNNEI. In nucleotides, the CDR3 is TGTGCCAGGTCGACAGCTAGCTATGGCTACACCTTC. Its protein is CARSTASYGYTF.

By its share, this clonotype is medium-sized. The chain links TRBV20-1 to TRBJ2-3; the match to TRBD1 covers 8 bases. The CDR3 consists of 19 residues. The V segment lost 1 base and the J segment 0 bases; nucleotides outside the gene matches: 15. CDR1 and CDR2 from the germline V gene are DFQATT and SNEGSKA (reference sequence). The CDR3 here is CSARAGRQGPKISTDTQYF. CDR3 nucleotides: TGCAGTGCTAGAGCCGGAAGACAGGGGCCCAAAATCAGCACAGATACGCAGTATTTT.

Details on this clonotype: At one of its ends the junction is not consistent with the germline gene, which may arise from a read error. The chain is built from TRBV25-1 and TRBJ1-2; 8 bases fit TRBD1. This CDR3 comprises 15 residues. Germline V gene sequence: CDR1 MGHDK, CDR2 SYGVNS. CDR3 residues: CASSRTGTGVYGYTF. The CDR3 nucleotides read TGCGCCAGCAGCCGAACCGGGACAGGCGTCTATGGCTACACCTTC.

The gene calls are TRBV19 and TRBJ2-6; D uncertain. The germline V gene has CDR1 LNHDA and CDR2 SQIVND (reference sequence). V dropped 5 bases and J dropped 3 bases, with 11 bases sitting between them. This CDR3 region has 15 residues. CDR3 amino acids: CASSLKESGANVLTF. CDR3 nucleotide sequence: TGTGCCAGTAGTTTAAAGGAAAGTGGGGCCAACGTCCTGACTTTC.